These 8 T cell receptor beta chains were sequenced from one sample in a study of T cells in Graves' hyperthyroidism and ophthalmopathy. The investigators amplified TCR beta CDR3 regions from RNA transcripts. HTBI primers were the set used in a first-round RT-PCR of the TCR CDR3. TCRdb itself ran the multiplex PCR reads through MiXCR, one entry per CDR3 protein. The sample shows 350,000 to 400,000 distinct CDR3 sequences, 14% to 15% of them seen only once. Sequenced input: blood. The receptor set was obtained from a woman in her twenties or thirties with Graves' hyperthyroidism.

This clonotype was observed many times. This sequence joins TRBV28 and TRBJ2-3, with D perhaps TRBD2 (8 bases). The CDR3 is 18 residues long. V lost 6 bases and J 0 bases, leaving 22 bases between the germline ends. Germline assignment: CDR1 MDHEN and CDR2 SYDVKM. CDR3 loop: CASSTPGGGQSSTDTQYF. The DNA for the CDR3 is TGTGCCAGCAGCACCCCCGGGGGGGGACAGTCTAGCACAGATACGCAGTATTTT.

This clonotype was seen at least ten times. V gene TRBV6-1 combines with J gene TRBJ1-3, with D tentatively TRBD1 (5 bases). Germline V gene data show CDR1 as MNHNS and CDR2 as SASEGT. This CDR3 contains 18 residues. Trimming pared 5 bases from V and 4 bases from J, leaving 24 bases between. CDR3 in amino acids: CASSSQPPGRGTGNTIYF. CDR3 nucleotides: TGTGCCAGCAGTTCGCAGCCCCCGGGACGCGGGACCGGAAACACCATATATTTT.

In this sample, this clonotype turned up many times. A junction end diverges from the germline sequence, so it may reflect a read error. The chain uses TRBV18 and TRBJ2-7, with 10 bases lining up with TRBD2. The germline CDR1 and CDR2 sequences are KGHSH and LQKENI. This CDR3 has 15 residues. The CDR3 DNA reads TGTGCCAGCTCACCAGCCCTTCTAGCGGGAGACGATCAGTACTTC. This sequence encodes CASSPALLAGDDQYF.

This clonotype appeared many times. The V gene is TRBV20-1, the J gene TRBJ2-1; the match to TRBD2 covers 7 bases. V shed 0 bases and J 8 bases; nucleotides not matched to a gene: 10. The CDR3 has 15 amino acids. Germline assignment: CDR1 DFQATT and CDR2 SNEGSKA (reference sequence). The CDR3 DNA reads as TGCAGTGCTAGAGATCACGGGCGGGAGAGGCATGAGCAGTTCTTC. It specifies CSARDHGRERHEQFF.

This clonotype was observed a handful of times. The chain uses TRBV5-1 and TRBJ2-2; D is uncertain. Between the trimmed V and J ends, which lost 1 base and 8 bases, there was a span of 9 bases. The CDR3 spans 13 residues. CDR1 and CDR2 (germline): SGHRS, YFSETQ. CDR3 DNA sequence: TGCGCCAGCAGCTTGAGCACCTTAGGGGAGCTGTTTTTT. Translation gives CASSLSTLGELFF.

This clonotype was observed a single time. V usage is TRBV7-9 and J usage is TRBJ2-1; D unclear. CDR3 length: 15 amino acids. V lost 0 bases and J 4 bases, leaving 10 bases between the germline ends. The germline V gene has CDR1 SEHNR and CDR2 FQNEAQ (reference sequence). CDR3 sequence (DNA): TGTGCCAGCAGCTTAGCGTACCAGAAATACAATGAGCAGTTCTTC. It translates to CASSLAYQKYNEQFF.

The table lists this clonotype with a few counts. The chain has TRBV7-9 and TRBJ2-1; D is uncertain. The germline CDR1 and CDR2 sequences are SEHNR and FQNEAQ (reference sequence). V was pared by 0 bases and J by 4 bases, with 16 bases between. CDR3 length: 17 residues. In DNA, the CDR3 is TGTGCCAGCAGCTTAGCCAGTTCCAAAGGGCCTTACAATGAGCAGTTCTTC. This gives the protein CASSLASSKGPYNEQFF.

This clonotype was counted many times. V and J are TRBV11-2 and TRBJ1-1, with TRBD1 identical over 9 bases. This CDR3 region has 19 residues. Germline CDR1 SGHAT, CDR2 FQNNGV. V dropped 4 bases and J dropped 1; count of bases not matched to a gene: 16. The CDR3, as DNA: TGTGCCAGCAGCTCATCGACCGGGACAGGGTATCCGCCGAACACTGAAGCTTTCTTT. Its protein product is CASSSSTGTGYPPNTEAFF.